This T cell receptor beta chain was retrieved from a study of T cell responses to AZD1222 COVID-19 vaccine. TCRdb's copy holds only in-frame clones and misses some; the assay was immunoSEQ multiplex PCR. The table has 150,000 to 180,000 clones, around nine tenths seen once. Whole-study results and caveats: Once two AZD1222 doses were given, Spike-specific TCR breadth and depth went up. Repertoire samples came only from after the peak T cell response.

Comments on this clone: Its antigen is still unknown.

The CDR3 is made up of 13 amino acids. The V gene's germline CDR1 is SGHDN and CDR2 FVKESK. V was cut by 3 bases and J by 4 bases, with 8 bases left in between. The V gene is TRBV14, the J gene TRBJ2-3, with D possibly matching TRBD1 (5 bases). Sample: peripheral blood, taken on day 0 of AZD1222 vaccination. This sequence was found in an adult in good health. CDR3 nucleotide sequence: TGTGCCAGCAGCCACCGACAGTCAGATACGCAGTATTTT. This encodes CASSHRQSDTQYF.